These T cell receptor beta chains were read from a single sample in a study of T-cell memory formation after mild COVID-19. TCRdb reanalysed the 5' RACE reads using MiXCR and keeps one entry per CDR3 protein. The repertoire holds 580,000 or so distinct CDR3 sequences, with 15% to 20% as singletons. Sequenced input: PBMCs or a T cell subset sorted from them (not recorded which). The source of these receptors is an adult woman who had mild COVID-19 (a few samples of this study predate the infection). Cell type and time point are not known. CDR3s include the opening cysteine and the closing phenylalanine or tryptophan. The order of the fields is J gene, D gene, clone size, V gene, CDR3 DNA, CDR3 protein. The D gene is left open where the match is weak. Rows may omit the clone size; those that give it use once, few, many or a size class.

J: TRBJ1-6; D: .; size: few; V: TRBV4-1; DNA: TGCGCCAGCAGCCAACAGGGCAATTCACCCCTCCACTTT; CDR3: CASSQQGNSPLHF
J: TRBJ2-5; D: .; size: .; V: TRBV12-3/TRBV12-4; DNA: TGTGCCAGCAGTTCCCTGAGTGGGGTGCAAGAGACCCAGTACTTC; CDR3: CASSSLSGVQETQYF
J: TRBJ2-2; D: TRBD2; size: few; V: TRBV29-1; DNA: TGCAGCGTTGAGGTCTTCGGTATCGGCGGGAGTTCGGGCGGGGAGCTGTTTTTT; CDR3: CSVEVFGIGGSSGGELFF
J: TRBJ1-2; D: .; size: .; V: TRBV12-3/TRBV12-4; DNA: TGTGCCAGCAGTTCCACCTCGGGACGGAATAACTATGGCTACACCTTC; CDR3: CASSSTSGRNNYGYTF
J: TRBJ1-6; D: .; size: few; V: TRBV18; DNA: TGTGCCAGCTCACCAGGGGGCGAAGGTTCACCCCTCCACTTT; CDR3: CASSPGGEGSPLHF
J: TRBJ2-5; D: TRBD2; size: .; V: TRBV2; DNA: TGTGCCAGCAGAGTGGGACTAGCGGGGCTAAAGTACTTC; CDR3: CASRVGLAGLKYF
J: TRBJ1-4; D: .; size: few; V: TRBV12-3/TRBV12-4; DNA: TGTGCCAGCAGCCCTCGTCCGGGTTGGGGGGATGAAAAACTGTTTTTT; CDR3: CASSPRPGWGDEKLFF
J: TRBJ1-5; D: .; size: few; V: TRBV7-8; DNA: TGTGCCAGCAGCCCGACCAAATTGGAGCCCCAGCATTTT; CDR3: CASSPTKLEPQHF
J: TRBJ1-1; D: .; size: .; V: TRBV18; DNA: TGTGCCAGCTCACCCCCGGTAGGACAAGACGGTTGGGATGAAGCTTTCTTT; CDR3: CASSPPVGQDGWDEAFF
J: TRBJ2-2; D: .; size: .; V: TRBV20-1; DNA: TGCAGTGCTAGAGACGTCGGGGAGCTGTTTTTT; CDR3: CSARDVGELFF
J: TRBJ2-1; D: TRBD1; size: few; V: TRBV2; DNA: TGTGCCAGCAGCGGACCCTCCGGGACAGCTTACAATGAGCAGTTCTTC; CDR3: CASSGPSGTAYNEQFF
J: TRBJ1-5; D: TRBD1; size: .; V: TRBV6-5; DNA: TGTGCCAGCAGTACCGGACAGGGGATGAGTCAGCCCCAGCATTTT; CDR3: CASSTGQGMSQPQHF
J: TRBJ1-1; D: TRBD1; size: few; V: TRBV6-2/TRBV6-3; DNA: TGTGCCAGCAGACCCCAGGGGGGATCTCTACTCAACACTGAAGCTTTCTTT; CDR3: CASRPQGGSLLNTEAFF
J: TRBJ2-7; D: TRBD2; size: .; V: TRBV12-3/TRBV12-4; DNA: TGTGCCAGCAGCCTGACTAGCGGGAGGCCCAACGAGCAGTACTTC; CDR3: CASSLTSGRPNEQYF
J: TRBJ2-1; D: .; size: few; V: TRBV15; DNA: TGTGCCACCAGCAGAGATAGGTCAAACAATGAGCAGTTCTTC; CDR3: CATSRDRSNNEQFF
J: TRBJ1-6; D: .; size: .; V: TRBV9; DNA: TGTGCCAGCAGCGTAGTTGGGGGTGGTAATTCACCCCTCCACTTT; CDR3: CASSVVGGGNSPLHF